This T cell receptor beta chain is drawn from a study of vaccination effects on CD4 cells after COVID-19. Points from the study as a whole: Researchers reported few convalescent patients and no early post-infection timepoints in the study.

The CDR3 covers 15 residues. Germline values: CDR1 SGHRS, CDR2 YFSETQ. Concerning this clone itself: Antigen: not known. One end of the junction does not line up with germline, which may come from a read error.

The data were produced by immunoSEQ multiplex PCR, yet TCRdb's version contains in-frame clones alone and is incomplete. The table includes more than 60,000 clones, about 74% detected once. Antigen-specific CD4+ T cells were first expanded with viral peptide pools by the ViraFEST assay and only then sequenced. Following culture for approximately ten days, CD4+ T cells were isolated. Participants completed two doses of the BNT162b2 or mRNA-1273 vaccine. Sequenced material: CD4+ T cells from PBMCs cultured with HCoV-229E spike peptides, taken after COVID-19 vaccination. The chain carries TRBV5-1 and TRBJ2-2; 7 bases line up with TRBD1. The sequence derives from a human donor who received a COVID-19 vaccine. CDR3 region: CASRDSTGNAGELFF. CDR3 coding DNA: TGCGCCAGCAGGGACTCGACAGGGAACGCCGGGGAGCTGTTTTTT.